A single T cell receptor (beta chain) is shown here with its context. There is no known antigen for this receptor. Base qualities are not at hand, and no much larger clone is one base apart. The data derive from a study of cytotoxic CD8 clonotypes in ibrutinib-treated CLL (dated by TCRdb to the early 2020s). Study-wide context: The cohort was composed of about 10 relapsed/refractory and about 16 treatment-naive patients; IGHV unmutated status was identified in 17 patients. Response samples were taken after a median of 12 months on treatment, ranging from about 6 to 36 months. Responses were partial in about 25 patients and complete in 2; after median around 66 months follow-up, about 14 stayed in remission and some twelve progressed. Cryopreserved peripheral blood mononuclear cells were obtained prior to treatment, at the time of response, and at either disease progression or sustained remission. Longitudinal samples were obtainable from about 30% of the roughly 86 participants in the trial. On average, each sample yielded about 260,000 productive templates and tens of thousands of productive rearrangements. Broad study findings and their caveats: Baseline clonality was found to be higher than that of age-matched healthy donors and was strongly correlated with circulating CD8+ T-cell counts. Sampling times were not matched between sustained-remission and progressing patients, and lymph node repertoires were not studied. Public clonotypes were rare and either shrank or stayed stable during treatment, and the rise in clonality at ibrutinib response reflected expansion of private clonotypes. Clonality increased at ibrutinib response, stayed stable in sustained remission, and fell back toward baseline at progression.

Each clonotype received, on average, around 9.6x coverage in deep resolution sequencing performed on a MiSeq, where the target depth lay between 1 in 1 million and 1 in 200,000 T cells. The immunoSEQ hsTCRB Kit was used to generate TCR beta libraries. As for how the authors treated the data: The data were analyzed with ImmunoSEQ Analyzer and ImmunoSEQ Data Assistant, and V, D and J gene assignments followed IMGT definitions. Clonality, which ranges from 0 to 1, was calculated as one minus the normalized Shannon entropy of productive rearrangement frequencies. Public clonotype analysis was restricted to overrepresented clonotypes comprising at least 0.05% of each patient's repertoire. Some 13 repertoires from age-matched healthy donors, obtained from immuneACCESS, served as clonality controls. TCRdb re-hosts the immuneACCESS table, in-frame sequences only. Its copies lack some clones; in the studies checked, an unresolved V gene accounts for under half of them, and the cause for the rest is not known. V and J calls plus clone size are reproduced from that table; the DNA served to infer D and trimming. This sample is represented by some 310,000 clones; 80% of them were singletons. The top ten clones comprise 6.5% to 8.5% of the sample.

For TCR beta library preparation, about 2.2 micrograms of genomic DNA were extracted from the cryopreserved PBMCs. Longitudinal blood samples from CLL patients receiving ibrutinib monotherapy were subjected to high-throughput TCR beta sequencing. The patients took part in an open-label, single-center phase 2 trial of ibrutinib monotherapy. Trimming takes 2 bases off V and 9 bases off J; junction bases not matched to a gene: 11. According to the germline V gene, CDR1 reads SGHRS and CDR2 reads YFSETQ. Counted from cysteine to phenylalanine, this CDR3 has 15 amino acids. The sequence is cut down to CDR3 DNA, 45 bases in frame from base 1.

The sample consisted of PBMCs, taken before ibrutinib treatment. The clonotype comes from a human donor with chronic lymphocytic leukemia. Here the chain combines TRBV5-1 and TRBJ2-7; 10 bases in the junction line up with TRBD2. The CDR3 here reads CASSFVLAGEQGQYF. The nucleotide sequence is TGCGCCAGCAGCTTTGTTCTAGCGGGAGAGCAAGGGCAGTACTTC. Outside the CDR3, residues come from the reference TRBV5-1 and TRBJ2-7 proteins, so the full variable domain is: KAGVTQTPRYLIKTRGQQVTLSCSPISGHRSVSWYQQTPGQGLQFLFEYFSETQRNKGNFPGRFSGRQFSNSRSEMNVSTLELGDSALYLCASSFVLAGEQGQYFGPGTRLTVT.